Below, one T cell receptor (beta chain) is given with its context. Its antigen is unidentified. This record belongs to a study of type 1 regulatory T cells. The overall study: T-allo10 is a Tr1-enriched, alloantigen-specific CD4 T cell product made in vitro.

The junction had 1 base not matched to a gene; V was cut back by 0 bases and J by 5 bases. Germline V CDR1 and CDR2: SGDLS, YYNGEE. The CDR3 totals 15 residues. Findings of the study overall: Compared with non-type 1 regulatory T cells, type 1 regulatory T cells showed a more restricted TCR repertoire.

Each CDR3 protein is one row after TCRdb ran MiXCR on the reads. The sample has 70,000 or so distinct CDR3 sequences, about a fifth seen once. Sample: cultured type 1 regulatory T (Tr1) cells, either the whole culture or a sorted fraction (not recorded which). The chain joins TRBV9 to TRBJ1-6; 8 nucleotides match TRBD1. The clonotype was recovered from a human donor in good health. The CDR3: CASSVGTGNNSPLHF. DNA for the CDR3: TGTGCCAGCAGCGTAGGGACAGGGAATAATTCACCCCTCCACTTT.